The 14 T cell receptor beta chains in this list originate from one sample, sequenced in a study of blood T cell repertoires in COVID-19. Libraries were prepared by immunoSEQ multiplex PCR; TCRdb keeps only in-frame clonotypes and omits some of them. The profile shows some 220,000 clones, 80% to 90% of them singletons. Specimen: PBMCs or T cells enriched from blood (not recorded which). The receptors derive from a young woman in a cohort exposed to, infected with or recovered from COVID-19 (not recorded which).

A single count supports this clone. A junction end diverges from the germline sequence, so it may reflect a read error. This sequence joins TRBV30 and TRBJ1-1, with TRBD1 matching 10 bases. Germline values: CDR1 GTSNPN, CDR2 SVGIG (reference sequence). The CDR3 extends over 17 amino acids. This CDR3 reads CAWRPRQGAESVGEAFF. For the CDR3, the DNA is TGTGCCTGGAGGCCTCGACAGGGGGCAGAGTCGGTTGGTGAAGCCTTCTTT. Full variable domain (outside the CDR3, taken from reference TRBV30 and TRBJ1-1): SQTIHQWPATLVQPVGSPLSLECTVEGTSNPNLYWYRQAAGRGLQLLFYSVGIGQISSEVPQNLSASRPQDRQFILSSKKLLLSDSGFYLCAWRPRQGAESVGEAFFGQGTRLTVV.

The chain employs TRBV25-1 and TRBJ2-1; a weak D match, TRBD1 (5 bases). Germline V lookup: CDR1 MGHDK, CDR2 SYGVNS. Deletions cut 4 bases from V and 6 bases from J, with 7 bases between. The CDR3 contains 12 residues. The CDR3 nucleotides read TGTGCCAGCAGTGGACAGCTCAATGAGCAGTTCTTC. It codes for CASSGQLNEQFF.

The chain is built from TRBV9 and TRBJ2-2, with TRBD2 matching over 13 bases. CDR3 length: 20 amino acids. V shed 4 bases, J shed 2 bases, and the junction held 14 bases outside the gene matches. In germline, CDR1 is SGDLS, CDR2 YYNGEE. CDR3 nucleotides: TGTGCCAGCAGCAGATGGAATCCGGGACTAGCGGGGACCAACACCGGGGAGCTGTTTTTT. Translated: CASSRWNPGLAGTNTGELFF.

This CDR3 is CASKELGTYNSPLHF. Written as DNA, the CDR3 is TGTGCCAGCAAGGAGTTGGGGACATATAATTCACCCCTCCACTTT. The chain uses TRBV2 and TRBJ1-6; maybe TRBD1 (6 bases). The V gene's germline CDR1 is SNHLY and CDR2 FYNNEI. Trimming left V 7 bases short and J 4 bases short, with 14 bases between. The CDR3 has 15 amino acids.

This clone has only a few counts. The chain uses TRBV7-3 and TRBJ1-1; D possibly corresponds to TRBD1 (5 bases). The length of the CDR3 is 14 residues. Germline V CDR1 and CDR2: SGHTA, FQGTGA. V dropped 5 bases and J dropped 4 bases, with 14 bases sitting between them. The CDR3 DNA reads TGTGCCAGCAGCCCCAACCGGGGGGGCACTGAAGCTTTCTTT. Its protein product is CASSPNRGGTEAFF.

Only one count was recorded for this clone. The rearrangement joins TRBV5-1 to TRBJ2-7; 10 nucleotides match TRBD1. The CDR3 extends over 15 amino acids. CDR1 is SGHRS, CDR2 YFSETQ, per germline. Germline trimming cut 2 bases from V and 2 bases from J; bases unmatched to any gene: 4. CDR3 bases: TGCGCCAGCAGCTTAGAAGGGACAGGGGCCTACGAGCAGTACTTC. Amino acid sequence: CASSLEGTGAYEQYF.

The chain carries TRBV6-5 and TRBJ2-7; D is possibly TRBD1 (6 bases). The ends were cut back, 4 bases at V and 3 bases at J, with 7 bases in the middle. CDR1 MNHEY and CDR2 SVGAGI come from the germline V gene. CDR3 length equals 12 residues. For the CDR3, the DNA is TGTGCCAGCAGTTGGGACAACTACGAGCAGTACTTC. As protein: CASSWDNYEQYF.

The genes are TRBV3-1 (or the pseudogene TRBV3-2) and TRBJ2-1; the D is unclear. V gave up 2 bases and J gave up 3 bases, with 8 bases separating them. The CDR3 totals 14 residues. The germline V gene encodes CDR1 LGHDT and CDR2 YNNKEL (reference sequence). The CDR3: CASSQRQVYNEQFF. CDR3 DNA sequence: TGTGCCAGCAGCCAACGGCAGGTCTACAATGAGCAGTTCTTC.

This chain joins TRBV24-1 and TRBJ2-5, with TRBD1 matching over 10 bases. The V and J ends lost 0 bases and 6 bases, in that order; junction bases with no gene match: 12. Germline lookup yields CDR1 KGHDR and CDR2 SFDVKD. The CDR3 covers 18 residues. The CDR3 region is CATSDLLCDRGRGKTQYF. The CDR3 DNA sequence: TGTGCCACCAGTGATTTGCTTTGCGACAGGGGGCGAGGAAAGACCCAGTACTTC.

The V and J genes are TRBV6-5 and TRBJ1-6; D unresolved. From germline, CDR1 is MNHEY and CDR2 SVGAGI. Deletions cut 6 bases from V and 6 bases from J, with 12 bases between. This CDR3 comprises 14 residues. CDR3 DNA: TGTGCCAGCAGCCCCGAGGTGGGTAATTCACCCCTCCACTTT. It yields the protein CASSPEVGNSPLHF.

The CDR3 nucleotides are TGTGCCTGGACTAAGCTAGCCTCTAGCACAGATACGCAGTATTTT. Encoded protein: CAWTKLASSTDTQYF. The V gene is TRBV30, the J gene TRBJ2-3; perhaps TRBD2 as D (5 bases). Germline CDR1 reads GTSNPN; CDR2 reads SVGIG (reference sequence). The V end was cut by 4 bases, the J end by 0 bases, with 14 bases between. This CDR3 has 15 residues.

This clone is a singleton in its sample. V gene TRBV7-3 combines with J gene TRBJ2-3; 9 bases line up with TRBD2. The CDR3 extends over 16 amino acids. V was clipped by 4 bases and J by 3 bases; unmatched bases: 8. Looked up from germline, CDR1 is SGHTA and CDR2 is FQGTGA. The CDR3 loop reads CASSSSGGYVTDTQYF. DNA of the CDR3: TGTGCCAGCAGCTCCAGCGGGGGGTACGTGACAGATACGCAGTATTTT. Combining the CDR3 with reference TRBV7-3 and TRBJ2-3 gives the whole variable domain GAGVSQTPSNKVTEKGKYVELRCDPISGHTALYWYRQSLGQGPEFLIYFQGTGAADDSGLPNDRFFAVRPEGSVSTLKIQRTERGDSAVYLCASSSSGGYVTDTQYFGPGTRLTVL.

The V gene is TRBV6-5, the J gene TRBJ2-7, with 7 bases matching TRBD2. The V gene's germline CDR1 is MNHEY and CDR2 SVGAGI. This CDR3 region has 15 residues. The V segment lost 0 bases and the J segment 0 bases; nucleotides outside the gene matches: 2. The CDR3 coding sequence is TGTGCCAGCAGTTACTCAGCGGGGTTCTCCTACGAGCAGTACTTC. This encodes CASSYSAGFSYEQYF.

The rearrangement joins TRBV24-1 to TRBJ1-5; the match to TRBD1 covers 8 bases. Germline V gene data show CDR1 as KGHDR and CDR2 as SFDVKD. The CDR3 spans 16 residues. V lost 4 bases, J lost 5 bases, and 9 bases stayed unmatched. This CDR3 is CATSDRGQGRDQPQHF. CDR3 bases: TGTGCCACCAGTGACCGAGGACAGGGACGGGATCAGCCCCAGCATTTT.